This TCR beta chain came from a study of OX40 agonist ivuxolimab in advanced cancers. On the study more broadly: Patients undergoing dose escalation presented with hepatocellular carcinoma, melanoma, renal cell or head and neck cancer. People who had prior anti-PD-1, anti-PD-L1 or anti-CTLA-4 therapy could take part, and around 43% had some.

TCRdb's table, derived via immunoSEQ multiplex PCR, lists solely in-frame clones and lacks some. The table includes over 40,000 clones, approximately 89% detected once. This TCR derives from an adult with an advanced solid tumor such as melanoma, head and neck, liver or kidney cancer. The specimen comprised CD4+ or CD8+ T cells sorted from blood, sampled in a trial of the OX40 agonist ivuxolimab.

This CDR3 is CASRGNGGSSYGYTF. CDR3 DNA: TGTGCCAGCAGGGGAAACGGGGGATCCTCCTATGGCTACACCTTC. The chain joins TRBV7-9 to TRBJ1-2; D might be TRBD1 (5 bases). CDR1 is SEHNR and CDR2 is FQNEAQ in the germline V gene (reference sequence). Trimming removed 6 bases at V and 4 bases at J, with 18 bases between. This CDR3 region has 15 residues. Supplemented by reference TRBV7-9 and TRBJ1-2, the full variable domain reads DTGVSQNPRHKITKRGQNVTFRCDPISEHNRLYWYRQTLGQGPEFLTYFQNEAQLEKSRLLSDRFSAERPKGSFSTLEIQRTEQGDSAMYLCASRGNGGSSYGYTFGSGTRLTVV.